This TCR beta chain was sequenced during a study of blood T cell repertoires in COVID-19. J gave up 7 bases and V 6 bases, and 2 bases lay outside the gene matches. Germline V gives CDR1 MDHEN, CDR2 SYDVKM. The CDR3 has 13 amino acids. In this sample, this clone turned up a few times. Produced via immunoSEQ multiplex PCR; TCRdb's table is partial and in-frame only. The sample holds tens of thousands of clones; roughly 81% are singletons and the top ten take roughly 22%. This clonotype originated in a woman aged 65 to 85 with acute or convalescent COVID-19. Sequenced input: peripheral blood. V and J are TRBV28 and TRBJ1-6; 8 bases are shared with TRBD1. CDR3 nucleotides: TGTGCCAGCAGGGGACAGGAGAATTCACCCCTCCACTTT. Translation: CASRGQENSPLHF.